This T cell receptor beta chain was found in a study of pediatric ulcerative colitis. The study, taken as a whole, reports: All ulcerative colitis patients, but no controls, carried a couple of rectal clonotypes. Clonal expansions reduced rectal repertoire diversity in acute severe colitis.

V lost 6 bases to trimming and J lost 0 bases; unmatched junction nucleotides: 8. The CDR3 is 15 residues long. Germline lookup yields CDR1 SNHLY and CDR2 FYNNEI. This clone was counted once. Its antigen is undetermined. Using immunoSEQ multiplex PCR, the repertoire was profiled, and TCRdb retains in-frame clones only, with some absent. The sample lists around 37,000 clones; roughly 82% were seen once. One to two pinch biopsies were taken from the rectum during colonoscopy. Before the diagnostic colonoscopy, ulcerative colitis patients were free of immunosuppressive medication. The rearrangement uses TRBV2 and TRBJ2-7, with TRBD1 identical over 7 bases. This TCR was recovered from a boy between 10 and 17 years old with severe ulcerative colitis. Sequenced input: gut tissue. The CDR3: CASRVDRASSYEQYF. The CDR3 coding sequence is TGTGCCAGCAGAGTCGACAGGGCCAGCTCCTACGAGCAGTACTTC.